A single sample gave rise to the 8 T cell receptor beta chains below, sequenced in a study of memory CD4+ T cells and cytomegalovirus serostatus. Single viable CD3+CD4+CD8-CD45RO+ cells were sorted as the memory CD4+ T cells. Data came from immunoSEQ multiplex PCR; TCRdb stores just in-frame clones and leaves some out. The table includes 40,000 to 55,000 clones, roughly 80% detected once. Sequenced material: memory CD4+ T cells from blood. These TCRs come from an adult in good health and CMV-seronegative.

The genes are TRBV2 and TRBJ2-2; D is uncertain. In germline, CDR1 is SNHLY, CDR2 FYNNEI. The CDR3 is 12 residues long. V was pared by 6 bases and J by 5 bases, with 7 bases between. CDR3 bases: TGTGCCAGCAGCCGACGGACCGGGGAGCTGTTTTTT. This sequence encodes CASSRRTGELFF.

By share of the sample, this clone is medium-sized. The chain couples TRBV5-1 to TRBJ2-1; possibly TRBD2 for D (5 bases). The CDR3 sequence is 14 residues long. V dropped 4 bases and J dropped 8 bases, with 16 bases sitting between them. CDR1 and CDR2 from the germline V gene are SGHRS and YFSETQ. CDR3 sequence: CASSLGSSRDEQFF. CDR3 DNA: TGCGCCAGCAGCCTGGGTTCTAGCAGAGATGAGCAGTTCTTC.

The chain is built from TRBV25-1 and TRBJ2-5; possibly TRBD2 for D (6 bases). The CDR3 length is 16 residues. Trimming stripped 1 base from V and 4 bases from J, with 16 bases between. Germline V lookup: CDR1 MGHDK, CDR2 SYGVNS. In nucleotides, the CDR3 is TGTGCCAGCAGTGAATTAGGTTCACGGGGGTTAGAGACCCAGTACTTC. Protein: CASSELGSRGLETQYF. The full variable domain, in which reference TRBV25-1 and TRBJ2-5 provide the parts outside the CDR3, is EADIYQTPRYLVIGTGKKITLECSQTMGHDKMYWYQQDPGMELHLIHYSYGVNSTEKGDLSSESTVSRIRTEHFPLTLESARPSHTSQYLCASSELGSRGLETQYFGPGTRLLVL.

This clone has just a few counts. The V and J genes are TRBV7-3 and TRBJ2-7; TRBD2 agrees at 13 bases. The germline V gene encodes CDR1 SGHTA and CDR2 FQGTGA. This CDR3 contains 15 residues. V dropped 5 bases and J dropped 3; count of bases not matched to a gene: 4. Here the CDR3 DNA reads TGTGCCAGCAGCGAACTAGCGGGAGGGCACTACGAGCAGTACTTC. Translated: CASSELAGGHYEQYF.

J is TRBJ2-5 and V is TRBV29-1; D uncertain. Trimming took 7 bases from V and 4 from J, leaving 13 bases between them. This CDR3 has 12 amino acids. Germline V gives CDR1 SQVTM, CDR2 ANQGSEA. The chain's CDR3 is CSARKGRETQYF. Written as DNA, the CDR3 is TGCAGCGCAAGAAAGGGTAGAGAGACCCAGTACTTC.

The V call is TRBV28, the J call TRBJ2-2, with D maybe TRBD2 (5 bases). The CDR3 runs to 18 residues. Germline-derived CDR1 and CDR2 are MDHEN and SYDVKM. V lost 3 bases, J lost 5 bases, and 22 bases lay in between. The CDR3 spells CASSFSVSRGRGTGELFF. For the CDR3, the DNA is TGTGCCAGCAGTTTTTCCGTGTCGAGAGGGCGAGGGACCGGGGAGCTGTTTTTT.

The CDR3 bases are TGTGCCAGCAGTTCGACAGGGGGTGACATTCAGTACTTC. Translation: CASSSTGGDIQYF. The rearrangement joins TRBV6-6 to TRBJ2-4, with 9 bases matching TRBD1. Trimming at V came to 4 bases and at J to 8 bases, leaving 3 bases not matched to a gene. The germline V gene encodes CDR1 MNHNY and CDR2 SVGAGI (reference sequence). The length of the CDR3 is 13 residues.

The chain couples TRBV11-2 to TRBJ2-7, with D perhaps TRBD2 (5 bases). The CDR3 has 12 residues. Per germline, CDR1 SGHAT and CDR2 FQNNGV. Trimming stripped 6 bases from V and 3 bases from J, with 9 bases between. CDR3 sequence (DNA): TGTGCCAGCAGGGTGGGGAGCTACGAGCAGTACTTC. The encoded protein is CASRVGSYEQYF.